This TCR beta chain is from a study of blood T cell repertoires in COVID-19. Germline CDR1 and CDR2: SGHDT and YYEEEE. The CDR3 contains 17 residues. Trimming shortened V by 5 bases and J by 2 bases, and 21 bases separated the two germline ends. Assay: immunoSEQ multiplex PCR; the TCRdb copy retains only in-frame clones and omits some. Of more than 150,000 clones in the sample, 80% to 85% are singletons; the top ten hold roughly 2.9%. This chain links TRBV5-6 with TRBJ2-3; D might be TRBD2 (6 bases). The sequenced sample consisted of peripheral blood. The source of this sequence is a woman aged 55-70 years with acute or convalescent COVID-19. The CDR3 nucleotides are TGTGCCAGCAGACTAGGGGCTAGCTGGGGGGACACAGATACGCAGTATTTT. This encodes CASRLGASWGDTDTQYF.